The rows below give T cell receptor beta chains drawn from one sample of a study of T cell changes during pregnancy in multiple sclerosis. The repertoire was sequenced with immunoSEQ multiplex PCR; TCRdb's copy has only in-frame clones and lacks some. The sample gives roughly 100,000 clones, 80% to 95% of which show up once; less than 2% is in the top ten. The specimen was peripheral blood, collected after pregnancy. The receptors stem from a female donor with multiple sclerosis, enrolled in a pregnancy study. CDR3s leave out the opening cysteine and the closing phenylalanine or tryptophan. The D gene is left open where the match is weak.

cdr3_aa: ASSLRVDTEAF; v_call: TRBV7-9; cdr3_length: 11; j_call: TRBJ1-1; d_call: -
cdr3_aa: ASSSLASSYNEQF; v_call: TRBV7-2; cdr3_length: 13; j_call: TRBJ2-1; d_call: -
cdr3_aa: AWSSSWRGSSYNEQF; v_call: TRBV30; cdr3_length: 15; j_call: TRBJ2-1; d_call: TRBD2
cdr3_aa: AWKGPGTGGTQLF; v_call: TRBV30; cdr3_length: 13; j_call: TRBJ1-4; d_call: TRBD1
cdr3_aa: ASSLLGGTYEQY; v_call: TRBV5-1; cdr3_length: 12; j_call: TRBJ2-7; d_call: -
cdr3_aa: AWSVGTGSGEQF; v_call: TRBV30; cdr3_length: 12; j_call: TRBJ2-1; d_call: TRBD1
cdr3_aa: ASSALAGGRSYEQY; v_call: TRBV7-2; cdr3_length: 14; j_call: TRBJ2-7; d_call: TRBD2
cdr3_aa: ASILFTRETQY; v_call: TRBV2; cdr3_length: 11; j_call: TRBJ2-5; d_call: -
cdr3_aa: ASTHPGSPLH; v_call: TRBV19; cdr3_length: 10; j_call: TRBJ1-6; d_call: -
cdr3_aa: ASSSTGMGEAF; v_call: TRBV27; cdr3_length: 11; j_call: TRBJ1-1; d_call: -
cdr3_aa: SVLQGTEKLF; v_call: TRBV29-1; cdr3_length: 10; j_call: TRBJ1-4; d_call: -
cdr3_aa: ASSLFRRAGGSEQY; v_call: TRBV5-6; cdr3_length: 14; j_call: TRBJ2-7; d_call: TRBD1
cdr3_aa: ASSPGQFSNQPQH; v_call: TRBV9; cdr3_length: 13; j_call: TRBJ1-5; d_call: -
cdr3_aa: ASSLNQGGYT; v_call: TRBV28; cdr3_length: 10; j_call: TRBJ1-2; d_call: -
cdr3_aa: ASSWTGVDTDTQY; v_call: TRBV7-3; cdr3_length: 13; j_call: TRBJ2-3; d_call: TRBD1
cdr3_aa: ASSVGQGARFEQF; v_call: TRBV9; cdr3_length: 13; j_call: TRBJ2-1; d_call: TRBD1
cdr3_aa: ASSRPGGDQPQH; v_call: TRBV18; cdr3_length: 12; j_call: TRBJ1-5; d_call: -
cdr3_aa: ASIIAGASYEQY; v_call: TRBV28; cdr3_length: 12; j_call: TRBJ2-7; d_call: TRBD2
cdr3_aa: ASRPEGQNEQF; v_call: TRBV5-4; cdr3_length: 11; j_call: TRBJ2-1; d_call: -
cdr3_aa: ASSLAGTTDTQY; v_call: TRBV5-1; cdr3_length: 12; j_call: TRBJ2-3; d_call: TRBD2
cdr3_aa: ASSLARGGVGYEQY; v_call: TRBV7-8; cdr3_length: 14; j_call: TRBJ2-7; d_call: TRBD2
cdr3_aa: ASSAHGGMNTEAF; v_call: TRBV5-4; cdr3_length: 13; j_call: TRBJ1-1; d_call: -
cdr3_aa: AIRGDRSSTEAF; v_call: TRBV10-3; cdr3_length: 12; j_call: TRBJ1-1; d_call: TRBD1
cdr3_aa: ASSQGFNFGGSAF; v_call: TRBV14; cdr3_length: 13; j_call: TRBJ1-1; d_call: -
cdr3_aa: ASSQEIHLGRVITEAF; v_call: TRBV4-1; cdr3_length: 16; j_call: TRBJ1-1; d_call: -
cdr3_aa: ASSYRQGEGQPQH; v_call: TRBV6-5; cdr3_length: 13; j_call: TRBJ1-5; d_call: TRBD1